This T cell receptor (beta chain) came from a study of blood T cell repertoires in COVID-19 (dated by TCRdb to between 2020 and 2021). General notes on the study: Collaborator samples came from the United States, Italy and Spain and covered acute and convalescent phases of COVID-19. The material from the prospective study consisted of cDNA or gDNA derived from T cells, B-cell-depleted T cells, or PBMCs. Deeply sampled blood TCRbeta repertoires from subjects exposed to, actively infected with, or recovered from COVID-19 were included in the dataset. The repertoires were made available in a free public database intended to serve as a resource for research on the immune response to SARS-CoV-2. Samples came from the ongoing ImmuneRACE study (first 160 participants) plus 1,254 subjects from 6 global collaborators. A de-identified subject ID, COVID-19 status, age in years and sex were almost always included in the sample metadata. Where available, HLA class I and class II types were taken from metadata supplied by the sample provider and were not determined by assay-based typing. The full study reports these points: The amount of clinical and demographic metadata varied by source and participant and was provided uncurated.

Participants in the prospective study were aged 18 to 89 years, lived in some 24 United States geographic areas, and enrolled through a virtual design. To assign participants to cohorts, the prospective study relied on clinical history that participants themselves reported in a screening survey and a study questionnaire. ImmuneRACE Cohort 3 recovered participants were defined by two consecutive negative NP/OP PCR tests, healthcare professional clearance, or symptom resolution. Mobile phlebotomists in the prospective study collected whole blood, serum and a nasopharyngeal or oropharyngeal swab from every participant. Over a 2-month period, participants in the prospective study had the option of providing additional blood draws and questionnaires. Before DNA extraction, prospective study blood samples were shipped either frozen or at room temperature. On this clone itself: Its antigen is not yet known. No base qualities exist here, and no much larger clone lies one base off it.

The CDR3 goes from the cysteine to the phenylalanine over 14 residues. Only the CDR3 portion is preserved as DNA: 42 bases, with reading frame beginning at the first base. In the germline V gene (reference sequence), CDR1 corresponds to WNHNN and CDR2 to SYGVQD. Trimmed from V: 3 bases; trimmed from J: 4 bases; junction bases lacking a gene match: 4. TCRbeta CDR3 regions were amplified from genomic DNA by means of the immunoSEQ Assay, a bias-controlled multiplex PCR. On the authors' methods: Within the assay, amplification of reference gene primers was used to estimate how many nucleated cells each sample contained. Sequence reads were collapsed and filtered to measure the absolute abundance of every unique TCRbeta CDR3 rearrangement. For each sample, productive Simpson clonality was calculated by taking the square root of Simpson's diversity index across productive rearrangements. Entries here come from immuneACCESS through TCRdb and include only in-frame sequences with V and J called. Some clones fail to appear in such tables; in the studies checked, an unresolved V gene covers under half of the shortfall, and the cause of the remainder is unknown. V and J calls and clone size are those listed in that table; D and trimming were worked out from the DNA. The sample profile shows approximately 100,000 clones; around 86% of them were found once. Of the sample, approximately 2.4% is held by the ten largest clones.

The sample consisted of PBMCs or T cells enriched from blood (not recorded which). The sequence was collected from a woman aged 45 to 65 who had recovered from COVID-19. The V and J segments used are TRBV10-1 and TRBJ2-5; TRBD2 agrees with 8 junctional bases. The CDR3 is CASSDGSGRETQYF. The bases are TGCGCCAGCAGTGACGGAAGCGGGAGAGAGACCCAGTACTTC.